Listed here are 22 T cell receptor beta chains from one sample, sequenced in a study of T cell responses to AZD1222 COVID-19 vaccine. Using immunoSEQ multiplex PCR, the repertoire was profiled, and TCRdb retains in-frame clones only, with some absent. The table lists 130,000 or so clones, 90% to 95% of them singletons. Sample: peripheral blood, taken on day 0 of AZD1222 vaccination. The receptors were gathered from an adult in good health.

This chain joins TRBV5-6 and TRBJ1-2, with 9 bases fitting TRBD1. V gave up 2 bases and J gave up 6 bases; unmatched junction bases: 11. Germline CDR1 SGHDT, CDR2 YYEEEE. The CDR3 totals 16 residues. The CDR3 coding sequence is TGTGCCAGCAGCTTTCGGACAGGGGATCCCCCGAATGGCTACACCTTC. Protein product: CASSFRTGDPPNGYTF.

V usage is TRBV5-1 and J usage is TRBJ2-2; TRBD1 matches at 10 bases. Per germline, CDR1 SGHRS and CDR2 YFSETQ. CDR3 length: 16 amino acids. After removal of 3 bases from V and 1 base from J, the junction contained 3 bases not matched to a gene. CDR3 loop: CASSSGTGVNTGELFF. The DNA of the CDR3 is TGCGCCAGCAGCTCCGGGACAGGGGTGAACACCGGGGAGCTGTTTTTT.

This chain uses TRBV6-2 or TRBV6-3 with TRBJ2-1; 7 positions match TRBD1. The CDR3 runs to 15 residues. The trim removed 0 bases at V and 2 bases at J, leaving 1 base unmatched. The germline V gene has CDR1 MNHEY and CDR2 SVGEGT. The CDR3 loop reads CASSYSDRAYNEQFF. CDR3 DNA sequence: TGTGCCAGCAGTTACTCAGACAGGGCCTACAATGAGCAGTTCTTC.

CDR3 protein: CASNLLGGPYGYTF. The CDR3 region has the DNA TGTGCCAGCAACTTGCTGGGGGGACCCTATGGCTACACCTTC. The genes are TRBV7-2 and TRBJ1-2; the D gene is possibly TRBD1 (5 bases). V lost 7 bases and J lost 4, with 16 bases in between. The CDR3 is made up of 14 amino acids. Germline CDR1 is SGHTA and CDR2 is FQGNSA. The variable domain in full, with the rest retrieved from reference TRBV7-2 and TRBJ1-2, is GAGVSQSPSNKVTEKGKDVELRCDPISGHTALYWYRQSLGQGLEFLIYFQGNSAPDKSGLPSDRFSAERTGGSVSTLTIQRTQQEDSAVYLCASNLLGGPYGYTFGSGTRLTVV.

This chain joins TRBV5-6 and TRBJ2-1; 13 nucleotides line up with TRBD2. Germline assignment: CDR1 SGHDT and CDR2 YYEEEE. The CDR3 consists of 19 residues. Trimming cost V 3 bases and J 8 bases; bases outside gene matches: 17. The CDR3: CASSSSLKLAGGPMDEQFF. Here the CDR3 DNA reads TGTGCCAGCAGCTCCTCACTTAAACTAGCGGGAGGGCCTATGGATGAGCAGTTCTTC.

This chain uses TRBV5-1 with TRBJ1-5, with a weak D call TRBD1 (5 bases). The V gene lost 1 base and the J gene lost 4 bases, with 12 bases spanning the gap. CDR1 SGHRS and CDR2 YFSETQ come from the germline V gene. The CDR3 covers 15 residues. CDR3 nucleotides: TGCGCCAGCAGCTTGTATCCAGGGCCTAATCAGCCCCAGCATTTT. Translating it yields CASSLYPGPNQPQHF.

The V call is TRBV6-5, the J call TRBJ2-4; TRBD1 agrees at 12 bases. CDR1 is MNHEY, CDR2 SVGAGI, per germline. The CDR3 has 13 amino acids. V was pared by 5 bases and J by 12 bases, with 5 bases of the junction left unmatched. DNA for the CDR3: TGTGCCAGCAGTCCCCGGGACAGGGGGCCTCAGTACTTC. Encoded protein: CASSPRDRGPQYF.

The chain joins TRBV15 to TRBJ1-4; D call uncertain. CDR3 length: 13 amino acids. CDR1 is LNHNV, CDR2 YYDKDF, per germline (reference sequence). V lost 5 bases to trimming and J lost 7 bases, with 11 bases between them. The CDR3 DNA reads as TGTGCCACCAGCTCTCCGCCCCTTGAAAAACTGTTTTTT. Protein product: CATSSPPLEKLFF.

The J gene is TRBJ1-5, the V gene TRBV2, with 9 bases identical to TRBD1. Germline CDR1 SNHLY, CDR2 FYNNEI. The trim removed 7 bases at V and 0 bases at J, leaving 13 bases unmatched. There are 18 residues in the CDR3. The CDR3 nucleotides read TGTGCCAGCAAGGGACAGGGCCCACGGTGGGATAGCAATCAGCCCCAGCATTTT. This codes for CASKGQGPRWDSNQPQHF.

The chain carries TRBV21-1 and TRBJ2-7; the D call in the table, TRBD1, was not verified against the DNA. TRBV21-1 is a pseudogene locus. The length of the CDR3 is 21 residues. CDR3 DNA: TGTGCCAGCAGCCCTGCCCCGGAGTATTGGGACAGGGGGGAATCTTTGGCCGAGCAGTACTTC. Protein sequence: CASSPAPEYWDRGESLAEQYF.

This chain uses TRBV6-5 with TRBJ1-4; no firm D call. Looked up from germline, CDR1 is MNHEY and CDR2 is SVGAGI. The CDR3 spans 14 residues. V lost 0 bases and J lost 7, with 9 bases in between. The CDR3, as DNA: TGTGCCAGCAGTTACTCGGGTCGATCTGAAAAACTGTTTTTT. Translation gives CASSYSGRSEKLFF.

The V gene is TRBV30, the J gene TRBJ2-2; D may be TRBD1 (6 bases). This CDR3 has 13 amino acids. The V end lost 4 bases, the J end lost 3 bases, and 9 bases lay between the germline ends. Per germline, CDR1 GTSNPN and CDR2 SVGIG (reference sequence). The CDR3 loop reads CAWKQGYTGELFF. The DNA for the CDR3 is TGTGCCTGGAAACAGGGTTACACCGGGGAGCTGTTTTTT.

The rearrangement links TRBV18 to TRBJ2-3, with TRBD2 matching over 11 bases. The ends lost 6 bases at V and 6 bases at J; junction bases unmatched: 11. Germline loops: CDR1 KGHSH, CDR2 LQKENI. The CDR3 extends over 16 amino acids. The CDR3 reads CASSLQTSGTSDTQYF. The CDR3 DNA reads as TGTGCCAGCTCTCTACAGACTAGCGGGACGTCGGATACGCAGTATTTT. Combining the CDR3 with reference TRBV18 and TRBJ2-3 gives the whole variable domain NAGVMQNPRHLVRRRGQEARLRCSPMKGHSHVYWYRQLPEEGLKFMVYLQKENIIDESGMPKERFSAEFPKEGPSILRIQQVVRGDSAAYFCASSLQTSGTSDTQYFGPGTRLTVL.

The chain couples TRBV7-2 to TRBJ2-1, with 11 bases that match TRBD1. Trimming removed 0 bases from V and 7 bases from J; junction bases left unmatched: 5. The germline CDR1 and CDR2 sequences are SGHTA and FQGNSA. The CDR3 is 16 residues long. The DNA of the CDR3 is TGTGCCAGCAGCTTAGCGGCGGGACAGGGGGGAAATGAGCAGTTCTTC. It encodes CASSLAAGQGGNEQFF.

V and J are TRBV9 and TRBJ2-3; 10 bases are a match to TRBD2. Trimming at V came to 2 bases and at J to 4 bases, leaving 4 bases not matched to a gene. This CDR3 comprises 15 residues. Germline CDR1 is SGDLS and CDR2 is YYNGEE. The CDR3 sequence: CASSVSGRPPDTQYF. Written as DNA, the CDR3 is TGTGCCAGCAGCGTTAGCGGGAGGCCCCCAGATACGCAGTATTTT.

The chain links TRBV7-2 to TRBJ2-5; tentatively, D is TRBD1 (5 bases). The CDR3 contains 15 residues. Germline CDR1 SGHTA, CDR2 FQGNSA. V gave up 1 base and J gave up 2 bases, with 11 bases separating them. CDR3 DNA sequence: TGTGCCAGCAGCTTAGTGGCAGGGCGGCAAGAGACCCAGTACTTC. This gives the protein CASSLVAGRQETQYF.

The chain couples TRBV28 to TRBJ1-2; D is undetermined. The germline V and J ends were trimmed by 5 bases and 6 bases, with 10 bases remaining between them. Per the germline V gene, CDR1 is MDHEN and CDR2 is SYDVKM. This CDR3 is built from 12 residues. CDR3 nucleotide sequence: TGTGCCAGCAGTAGGAGTTGGAATGGCTACACCTTC. It yields the protein CASSRSWNGYTF.

The chain employs TRBV28 and TRBJ1-5, with D possibly TRBD1 on 5 matching bases. Germline V gene lookup returns CDR1 MDHEN and CDR2 SYDVKM. The CDR3 runs to 15 residues. The V and J ends lost 5 bases and 10 bases respectively, with 21 bases between them. CDR3 in DNA: TGTGCCAGCAGTAGCCCCTCCGCGGGTACAGGTCCCCAGCATTTT. This translates into CASSSPSAGTGPQHF.

This chain uses TRBV19 with TRBJ1-2; TRBD1 might be the D (5 bases). CDR1 LNHDA and CDR2 SQIVND come from the germline V gene (reference sequence). With 6 bases removed from V and 0 bases from J, the gap between germline ends came to 14 bases. The CDR3 has 15 amino acids. This chain's CDR3 is CASRRWGDANYGYTF. CDR3 sequence (DNA): TGTGCCAGTAGGCGGTGGGGCGACGCTAACTATGGCTACACCTTC.

The rearrangement links TRBV20-1 to TRBJ2-7; no firm D call. CDR1 and CDR2 (germline): DFQATT, SNEGSKA (reference sequence). The CDR3 is made up of 14 amino acids. The V end was cut by 3 bases, the J end by 3 bases, with 15 bases between. CDR3 loop: CSASGQVKLYEQYF. The CDR3 nucleotides are TGCAGTGCTAGTGGTCAGGTAAAACTCTACGAGCAGTACTTC.

The CDR3 DNA sequence: TGTGCCAGCAGTTACTATCGACTAGCGGGAACCGGGGAGCTGTTTTTT. Translated, it gives CASSYYRLAGTGELFF. The V gene is TRBV6-5, the J gene TRBJ2-2; 11 bases agree with TRBD2. The CDR3 is 16 residues long. V shed 1 base, J shed 5 bases, and the junction held 3 bases outside the gene matches. Germline V gives CDR1 MNHEY, CDR2 SVGAGI.

The chain uses TRBV5-8 and TRBJ1-1, with D possibly TRBD1 on 6 matching bases. The CDR3 is 14 amino acids. Germline loops: CDR1 SGHTS, CDR2 YDEGEE. Trimming removed 2 bases at V and 5 bases at J, with 13 bases between. For the CDR3, the DNA is TGTGCCAGCAGCTTACACAGGGTTGAAACTGAAGCTTTCTTT. It translates to CASSLHRVETEAFF. Combining the CDR3 with reference TRBV5-8 and TRBJ1-1 gives the whole variable domain EAGVTQSPTHLIKTRGQQATLRCSPISGHTSVYWYQQALGLGLQFLLWYDEGEERNRGNFPPRFSGRQFPNYSSELNVNALELEDSALYLCASSLHRVETEAFFGQGTRLTVV.